This T cell receptor beta chain derives from a study of T cells after posttransplantation cyclophosphamide. The related graft donor's blood sample was taken on the day of bone marrow donation. Findings and caveats of the study: Donor-recipient repertoire similarity was low at 1-2 months, rising over year one. TRB clonality was highly associated with recipient CMV seropositivity and reactivation. Tissue-infiltrating T cells from skin or gut overlapped little with blood T cells.

Assay used: immunoSEQ multiplex PCR; TCRdb lists only in-frame clones, some missing. The sample carries more than 10,000 clones, around 81% recorded once. The ends lost 5 bases at V and 8 bases at J; junction bases unmatched: 9. The CDR3 is made up of 16 amino acids. Looked up from germline, CDR1 is WSHSY and CDR2 is SAAADI. With respect to this clone: As yet, its antigen is unknown.

The clonotype comes from a man in his fifties in good health, CMV-negative, and a related stem cell transplant donor. Sequencing was done on a sample of memory CD4+ T cells sorted from PBMCs. The rearrangement uses TRBV10-2 and TRBJ2-1; 13 positions match TRBD2. The CDR3 region has the DNA TGCGCCAGCAGTCATAGGACTAGCGGGAGTAGGGATGAGCAGTTCTTC. Translated: CASSHRTSGSRDEQFF.